These 12 T cell receptor beta chains share one sample of origin, sequenced in a study of OX40 agonist ivuxolimab in advanced cancers. Sequencing was performed with immunoSEQ multiplex PCR; in TCRdb, only in-frame clones are kept and a portion is missing. The profile covers some 130,000 clones, with 90% appearing a single time and 1.1% taken by the ten largest. Specimen: CD4+ or CD8+ T cells sorted from blood, collected in a trial of the OX40 agonist ivuxolimab. These receptors were taken from an adult with an advanced solid tumor such as melanoma, head and neck, liver or kidney cancer.

This clone was seen a handful of times. CDR3 sequence (DNA): TGTGCCAGCAAGCGGGACTACAACTCCTACGAGCAGTACTTC. This gives the protein CASKRDYNSYEQYF. The chain uses TRBV6-1 and TRBJ2-7, with 7 bases that match TRBD2. The V and J ends lost 7 bases and 0 bases, in that order; junction bases with no gene match: 6. There are 14 residues in the CDR3. Germline CDR1 MNHNS, CDR2 SASEGT.

This chain uses TRBV6-4 with TRBJ2-1; maybe TRBD1 (5 bases). Germline V lookup: CDR1 MRHNA, CDR2 SNTAGT. Trimming pared 6 bases from V and 3 bases from J, leaving 15 bases between. This CDR3 is built from 15 residues. The CDR3 loop is CASSFGSQGYNEQFF. Here the CDR3 DNA reads TGTGCCAGCAGCTTTGGAAGCCAGGGCTACAATGAGCAGTTCTTC.

The CDR3 coding sequence is TGCGCCAGCAGCCAAGCACGCGGACAGGGGGCCGGGGAGCTGTTTTTT. Protein product: CASSQARGQGAGELFF. The genes are TRBV4-1 and TRBJ2-2; TRBD1 agrees at 10 bases. The CDR3 is 16 residues long. Germline CDR1 and CDR2: MGHRA and YSYEKL. The junction had 5 bases not matched to a gene; V was cut back by 1 base and J by 6 bases.

The chain couples TRBV4-1 to TRBJ2-3; 8 positions agree with TRBD2. J gave up 0 bases and V 3 bases, and 5 bases lay outside the gene matches. Germline lookup yields CDR1 MGHRA and CDR2 YSYEKL. This CDR3 spans 16 amino acids. The CDR3 spells CASSQNPSGSTDTQYF. For the CDR3, the DNA is TGCGCCAGCAGCCAGAACCCTAGCGGGAGCACAGATACGCAGTATTTT.

V and J are TRBV5-1 and TRBJ1-5; TRBD1 aligns across 8 bases. Losses at the gene ends were 3 bases for V and 1 base for J; bases not matched to a gene: 6. The CDR3 contains 16 residues. Looked up from germline, CDR1 is SGHRS and CDR2 is YFSETQ. Here the CDR3 reads CASSSGQAGSNQPQHF. DNA of the CDR3: TGCGCCAGCAGCTCGGGACAGGCAGGCAGCAATCAGCCCCAGCATTTT.

The chain couples TRBV19 to TRBJ2-3; TRBD2 aligns across 10 bases. CDR1 LNHDA and CDR2 SQIVND come from the germline V gene (reference sequence). The ends lost 4 bases at V and 1 base at J; junction bases unmatched: 8. The CDR3 has 17 residues. The CDR3 DNA follows: TGTGCCAGTAGTAGGTCCCTAACTAGCGGGGGCACAGATACGCAGTATTTT. It translates to CASSRSLTSGGTDTQYF.

The gene calls are TRBV2 and TRBJ1-5; a possible D gene is TRBD1 (6 bases). There are 13 residues in the CDR3. V gave up 3 bases and J gave up 10 bases, with 13 bases separating them. Germline lookup yields CDR1 SNHLY and CDR2 FYNNEI. As DNA, the CDR3 is TGTGCCAGCAGTGACAGGGGAGGACGTCCCCAGCATTTT. The encoded protein is CASSDRGGRPQHF.

V and J are TRBV11-2 and TRBJ1-5; D gene unclear. Germline V gene lookup returns CDR1 SGHAT and CDR2 FQNNGV. CDR3 length: 14 amino acids. V lost 5 bases to trimming and J lost 3 bases, with 11 bases between them. The CDR3 loop is CASSLTEHNQPQHF. The DNA of the CDR3 is TGTGCCAGCAGCCTCACAGAACACAATCAGCCCCAGCATTTT.

The chain is built from TRBV7-9 and TRBJ2-1; perhaps TRBD2 as D (6 bases). The germline gives CDR1 SEHNR, CDR2 FQNEAQ (reference sequence). This CDR3 spans 13 amino acids. Trimming shortened V by 5 bases and J by 7 bases, and 12 bases separated the two germline ends. CDR3 sequence (DNA): TGTGCCAGCAGCCTGGGACTTACAAATGAGCAGTTCTTC. The encoded protein is CASSLGLTNEQFF.

This chain uses TRBV28 with TRBJ1-5; TRBD1 might be the D (5 bases). Trimming cost V 8 bases and J 7 bases, with 15 bases left between them. The CDR3 is 13 residues long. Germline assignment: CDR1 MDHEN and CDR2 SYDVKM. CDR3 protein: CASGRSWGQPQHF. The CDR3 coding sequence is TGTGCCAGCGGCCGATCTTGGGGCCAGCCCCAGCATTTT. The whole variable domain, remainder taken from reference TRBV28 and TRBJ1-5, is DVKVTQSSRYLVKRTGEKVFLECVQDMDHENMFWYRQDPGLGLRLIYFSYDVKMKEKGDIPEGYSVSREKKERFSLILESASTNQTSMYLCASGRSWGQPQHFGDGTRLSIL.

The rearrangement uses TRBV27 and TRBJ2-7; the D gene is possibly TRBD2 (5 bases). The CDR3 is 14 residues long. Trimming left V 6 bases short and J 0 bases short, with 12 bases between. Germline CDR1 and CDR2: MNHEY and SMNVEV (reference sequence). The CDR3 region is CASRAGLSSYEQYF. DNA for the CDR3: TGTGCCAGCAGGGCGGGTCTAAGCTCCTACGAGCAGTACTTC.

This chain joins TRBV10-3 and TRBJ2-1, with 7 bases identical to TRBD2. Unmatched junction bases numbered 5, after V lost 6 bases and J lost 0 bases. There are 15 residues in the CDR3. Looked up from germline, CDR1 is ENHRY and CDR2 is SYGVKD. CDR3 amino acids: CAISVAGASYNEQFF. The CDR3 nucleotides are TGTGCCATCAGCGTAGCGGGCGCCTCCTACAATGAGCAGTTCTTC.